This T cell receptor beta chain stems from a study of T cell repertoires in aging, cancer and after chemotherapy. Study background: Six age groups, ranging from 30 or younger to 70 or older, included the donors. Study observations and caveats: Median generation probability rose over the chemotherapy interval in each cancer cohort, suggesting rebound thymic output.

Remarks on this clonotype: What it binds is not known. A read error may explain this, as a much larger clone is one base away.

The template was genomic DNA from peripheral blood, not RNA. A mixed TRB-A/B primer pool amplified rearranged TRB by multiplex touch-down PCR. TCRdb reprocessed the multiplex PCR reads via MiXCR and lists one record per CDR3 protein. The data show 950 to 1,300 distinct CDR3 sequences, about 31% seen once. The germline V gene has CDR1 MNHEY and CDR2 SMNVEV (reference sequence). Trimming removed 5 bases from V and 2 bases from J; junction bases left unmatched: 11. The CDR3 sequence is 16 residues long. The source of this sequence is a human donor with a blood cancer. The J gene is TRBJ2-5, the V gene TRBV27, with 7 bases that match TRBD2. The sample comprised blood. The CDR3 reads CASSLNWLAEQETQYF. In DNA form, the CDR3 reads TGTGCCAGCAGTCTAAATTGGCTAGCGGAACAAGAGACCCAGTACTTC.